The 25 T cell receptor beta chains given below trace back to one sample, sequenced in a study of regulatory T cells in long-lasting Graves disease. Noted time point: newly diagnosed GD, antithyroid drugs for less than 3 months. Researchers made the TCR library from RNA that was extracted from PBMCs. Construction of TCR beta libraries relied on iRepertoire HTBI primers and on Arm-PCR targeting CDR3 regions. Using its own MiXCR run on the multiplex PCR reads, TCRdb lists one record per CDR3 protein. The sample holds about 350,000 distinct CDR3 sequences, around 15% seen once. Separately, the same data were catalogued under a study of T cells in Graves' hyperthyroidism and ophthalmopathy.

Sequences were derived from peripheral blood mononuclear cells (PBMCs), sampled at new diagnosis, from a patient treated with antithyroid drugs. The receptors were gathered from a woman under 30 with Graves disease.

The chain combines TRBV5-1 with TRBJ2-5; 11 bases agree with TRBD2. The CDR3 is 18 amino acids. V shed 4 bases and J 5 bases; nucleotides not matched to a gene: 16. Germline-derived CDR1 and CDR2 are SGHRS and YFSETQ. The CDR3 DNA sequence: TGCGCCAGCAGCAGCCGGGGGATAGCGGGAGGGCCTGGTGAGACCCAGTACTTC. Amino acid sequence: CASSSRGIAGGPGETQYF.

The chain uses TRBV5-1 and TRBJ2-2; D is perhaps TRBD2 (6 bases). The CDR3 sequence is 16 residues long. Trimming left V 3 bases short and J 1 base short, with 13 bases between. Germline V CDR1 and CDR2: SGHRS, YFSETQ. CDR3: CASSSTSRKNTGELFF. CDR3 DNA: TGCGCCAGCAGCTCTACTAGCAGAAAGAACACCGGGGAGCTGTTTTTT. The full variable domain, completed using reference TRBV5-1 and TRBJ2-2, is KAGVTQTPRYLIKTRGQQVTLSCSPISGHRSVSWYQQTPGQGLQFLFEYFSETQRNKGNFPGRFSGRQFSNSRSEMNVSTLELGDSALYLCASSSTSRKNTGELFFGEGSRLTVL.

V usage is TRBV19 and J usage is TRBJ1-5, with no clear D. The V and J ends lost 2 bases and 5 bases respectively, with 10 bases between them. CDR3 length equals 14 residues. Germline V gives CDR1 LNHDA, CDR2 SQIVND (reference sequence). Here the CDR3 DNA reads TGTGCCAGTAGTATAAGACGCGTCGATCAGCCCCAGCATTTT. Its protein is CASSIRRVDQPQHF.

This clonotype came up many times. The chain joins TRBV12-3 or TRBV12-4 to TRBJ2-2; 7 bases agree with TRBD1. Trimming at V came to 7 bases and at J to 0 bases, leaving 8 bases not matched to a gene. This CDR3 is built from 16 residues. CDR3 bases: TGTGCCAGCACCACCCCGGGACAGACGAACACCGGGGAGCTGTTTTTT. This codes for CASTTPGQTNTGELFF.

Many counts were recorded for this clonotype. This chain uses TRBV6-9 with TRBJ1-6, with 7 bases aligning to TRBD1. V lost 3 bases to trimming and J lost 6 bases; unmatched junction nucleotides: 11. The germline CDR1 and CDR2 sequences are MNHGY and SVAAGI. CDR3 length: 17 residues. CDR3: CASSYGGDRAPNSPLHF. The CDR3 DNA reads TGTGCCAGCAGTTACGGAGGTGACAGGGCTCCTAATTCACCCCTCCACTTT.

This clonotype was found a few times. The rearrangement uses TRBV2 and TRBJ1-3; 9 nucleotides align to TRBD1. Germline V lookup: CDR1 SNHLY, CDR2 FYNNEI. The CDR3 covers 15 residues. The V segment lost 1 base and the J segment 2 bases; nucleotides outside the gene matches: 0. CDR3 residues: CASSEGTGAGNTIYF. CDR3 sequence (DNA): TGTGCCAGCAGTGAAGGGACAGGGGCTGGAAACACCATATATTTT.

This clonotype was observed many times. The J gene is TRBJ2-3, the V gene TRBV3-1, with 7 bases identical to TRBD2. The V gene's germline CDR1 is LGHDT and CDR2 YNNKEL (reference sequence). The CDR3 sequence is 14 residues long. V was pared by 6 bases and J by 7 bases, with 10 bases of the junction left unmatched. CDR3 residues: CASRRGSGVNTQYF. The CDR3, as DNA: TGTGCCAGCAGGCGCGGGAGCGGGGTAAATACGCAGTATTTT.

The table lists this clonotype with many counts. The rearrangement joins TRBV6-1 to TRBJ2-2; the D call may be TRBD1 or TRBD2 (6 bases each). Looked up from germline, CDR1 is MNHNS and CDR2 is SASEGT. CDR3 length equals 13 residues. V dropped 7 bases and J dropped 13 bases, with 19 bases sitting between them. CDR3 amino acids: CASISPQGGRLFF. The DNA of the CDR3 is TGTGCCAGCATTTCTCCCCAAGGGGGGCGGCTGTTTTTT.

Of note for this clonotype: A much larger clone lies one base from this, so it may be a read error. The V and J genes are TRBV20-1 and TRBJ1-5, with a tentative D call TRBD1 (5 bases). This CDR3 is built from 15 residues. Germline CDR1 and CDR2: DFQATT and SNEGSKA (reference sequence). This CDR3 reads CSARESGRGNQPRHF. The CDR3 nucleotides are TGCAGTGCTAGAGAATCTGGTCGGGGCAATCAGCCCCGGCATTTT.

There are many counts of this clonotype. The J gene is TRBJ1-1, the V gene TRBV30; no clear D. V lost 2 bases to trimming and J lost 6 bases, with 7 bases between them. The germline gives CDR1 GTSNPN, CDR2 SVGIG (reference sequence). The length of the CDR3 is 11 residues. The CDR3 region has the DNA TGTGCCTGGAGTAATCGTGCTGAAGCTTTCTTT. Its translation: CAWSNRAEAFF.

This clonotype has more than one count but fewer than ten. The rearrangement joins TRBV27 to TRBJ1-6; possible D gene TRBD1, 5 bases. The CDR3 has 14 residues. Trimming took 2 bases from V and 6 from J, leaving 8 bases between them. Germline V gene sequence: CDR1 MNHEY, CDR2 SMNVEV (reference sequence). This CDR3 reads CASSLGGPNSPLHF. For the CDR3, the DNA is TGTGCCAGCAGTTTAGGGGGTCCTAATTCACCCCTCCACTTT.

The chain couples TRBV6-1 to TRBJ2-5; the match to TRBD1 covers 7 bases. Per germline, CDR1 MNHNS and CDR2 SASEGT. The CDR3 is made up of 14 amino acids. V lost 5 bases and J lost 5; bases outside the gene matches: 8. CDR3 loop: CASSTDRAVETQYF. In DNA, the CDR3 is TGTGCCAGCAGTACCGACAGGGCAGTGGAGACCCAGTACTTC.

The chain employs TRBV7-2 and TRBJ2-2, with a weak D call TRBD1 (5 bases). Germline assignment: CDR1 SGHTA and CDR2 FQGNSA. The CDR3 loop spans 16 amino acids. Trimming removed 1 base at V and 6 bases at J, with 15 bases between. The CDR3 is CASSLGGRAVAGELFF. As DNA, the CDR3 is TGTGCCAGCAGCTTAGGGGGCAGGGCGGTAGCCGGGGAGCTGTTTTTT.

The sample holds many counts of this clonotype. The chain couples TRBV13 to TRBJ1-1, with unresolved D. The ends were cut back, 0 bases at V and 1 base at J, with 6 bases in the middle. This CDR3 is built from 14 residues. Germline CDR1 reads PRHDT; CDR2 reads FYEKMQ (reference sequence). In DNA, the CDR3 is TGTGCCAGCAGCTTAGGGTCCCGGAACACTGAAGCTTTCTTT. This sequence encodes CASSLGSRNTEAFF.

This clonotype was counted only a few times. The genes are TRBV4-1 and TRBJ2-3; TRBD2 matches 7 bases. This CDR3 comprises 17 residues. The trim removed 0 bases at V and 2 bases at J, leaving 8 bases unmatched. Germline CDR1 MGHRA, CDR2 YSYEKL. CDR3 coding DNA: TGCGCCAGCAGCCAAGAACGTGGACTAGGGGCCACAGATACGCAGTATTTT. Translation: CASSQERGLGATDTQYF.

There are a few counts of this clonotype. The CDR3 DNA follows: TGTGCCACTCGACACTCAGGGACGGATGAGCAGTTCTTC. It codes for CATRHSGTDEQFF. This sequence joins TRBV6-2 or TRBV6-3 and TRBJ2-1; D possibly matches TRBD1 or TRBD2 (5 bases each). The germline V gene encodes CDR1 MNHEY and CDR2 SVGEGT. Trimming shortened V by 10 bases and J by 8 bases, and 18 bases separated the two germline ends. The CDR3 loop spans 13 amino acids.

The chain has TRBV7-9 and TRBJ2-3; 8 bases match TRBD2. V gave up 4 bases and J gave up 10 bases; unmatched junction bases: 7. Germline values: CDR1 SEHNR, CDR2 FQNEAQ (reference sequence). This CDR3 spans 13 amino acids. CDR3 DNA: TGTGCCAGCAGCTCCGAACTAGCGGCAGCGCAGTATTTT. This encodes CASSSELAAAQYF.

This clonotype was detected many times. The chain combines TRBV3-1 with TRBJ2-1; tentative D call: TRBD1 (5 bases). CDR1 is LGHDT and CDR2 is YNNKEL in the germline V gene (reference sequence). V was pared by 8 bases and J by 7 bases, with 12 bases between. This CDR3 is built from 12 residues. The CDR3 here is CASGAGKNEQFF. The CDR3, as DNA: TGTGCCAGCGGCGCAGGGAAGAATGAGCAGTTCTTC.

This clonotype showed up just a few times. The chain joins TRBV19 to TRBJ1-1, with 8 positions matching TRBD1. Germline CDR1 and CDR2: LNHDA and SQIVND (reference sequence). The CDR3 consists of 15 residues. J lost 2 bases, V lost 8 bases, and 10 bases had no gene match. This CDR3 reads CASCPTGGRNTEAFF. DNA for the CDR3: TGTGCCAGTTGCCCCACAGGGGGTCGTAACACTGAAGCTTTCTTT.

This clonotype came up many times. The J gene is TRBJ2-3, the V gene TRBV6-1; 8 positions agree with TRBD1. J lost 5 bases, V lost 8 bases, and 9 bases had no gene match. This CDR3 is 14 amino acids long. Germline V gene data show CDR1 as MNHNS and CDR2 as SASEGT. CDR3: CASLDRGLRDTQYF. The CDR3 region has the DNA TGTGCCAGCCTTGACAGGGGTTTGAGAGATACGCAGTATTTT.

The chain links TRBV29-1 to TRBJ2-3; 12 bases are shared with TRBD2. There are 14 residues in the CDR3. Germline CDR1 SQVTM, CDR2 ANQGSEA. Germline trimming cut 6 bases from V and 3 bases from J; bases unmatched to any gene: 4. For the CDR3, the DNA is TGCAGCGTGCTAGCGGGGGGGAGGACAGATACGCAGTATTTT. Translated, it gives CSVLAGGRTDTQYF.

This clonotype was counted between two and nine times. This chain uses TRBV20-1 with TRBJ2-3; D perhaps matches TRBD1 (5 bases). CDR1 is DFQATT and CDR2 is SNEGSKA in the germline V gene (reference sequence). Trimming removed 0 bases at V and 1 base at J, with 11 bases between. The CDR3 covers 15 residues. CDR3 nucleotides: TGCAGTGCTAGAGATTTTAAAGGGGGCACAGATACGCAGTATTTT. It is translated as CSARDFKGGTDTQYF.

This clonotype occurred a few times. This chain uses TRBV5-1 with TRBJ2-5; D is undetermined. Trimming cost V 2 bases and J 4 bases, with 6 bases left between them. Germline CDR1 reads SGHRS; CDR2 reads YFSETQ. This CDR3 has 12 residues. CDR3: CASSFESETQYF. The CDR3 nucleotides are TGCGCCAGCAGCTTTGAGTCAGAGACCCAGTACTTC.

This clonotype was detected ten times or more. This sequence joins TRBV6-1 and TRBJ1-6, with 8 bases fitting TRBD1. V was clipped by 6 bases and J by 10 bases; unmatched bases: 2. The CDR3 has 12 residues. CDR1 is MNHNS and CDR2 is SASEGT in the germline V gene. The CDR3 loop reads CASRTGDSPLHF. Here the CDR3 DNA reads TGTGCCAGCAGGACAGGGGACTCACCCCTCCACTTT.

This clonotype was counted many times. This chain links TRBV20-1 with TRBJ1-1; D gene uncertain. The CDR3 has 11 amino acids. Germline CDR1 is DFQATT and CDR2 is SNEGSKA (reference sequence). Trimming pared 5 bases from V and 4 bases from J, leaving 8 bases between. DNA of the CDR3: TGCAGTGCTTACTTGCGCACTGAAGCTTTCTTT. The encoded protein is CSAYLRTEAFF.